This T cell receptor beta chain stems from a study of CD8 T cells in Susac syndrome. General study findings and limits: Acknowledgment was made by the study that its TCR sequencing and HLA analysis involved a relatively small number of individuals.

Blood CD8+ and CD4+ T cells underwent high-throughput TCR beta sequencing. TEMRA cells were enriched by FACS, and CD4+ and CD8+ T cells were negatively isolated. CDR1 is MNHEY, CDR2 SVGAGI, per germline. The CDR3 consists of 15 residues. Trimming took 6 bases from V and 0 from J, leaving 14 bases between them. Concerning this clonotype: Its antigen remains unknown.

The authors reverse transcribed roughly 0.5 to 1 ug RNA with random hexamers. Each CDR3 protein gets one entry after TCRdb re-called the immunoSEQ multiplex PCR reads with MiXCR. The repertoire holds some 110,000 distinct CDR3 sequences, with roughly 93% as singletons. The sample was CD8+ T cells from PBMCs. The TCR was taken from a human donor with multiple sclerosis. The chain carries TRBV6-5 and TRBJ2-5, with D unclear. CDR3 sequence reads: CASSYKGRDQETQYF. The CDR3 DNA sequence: TGTGCCAGCAGCTATAAAGGACGGGACCAAGAGACCCAGTACTTC.